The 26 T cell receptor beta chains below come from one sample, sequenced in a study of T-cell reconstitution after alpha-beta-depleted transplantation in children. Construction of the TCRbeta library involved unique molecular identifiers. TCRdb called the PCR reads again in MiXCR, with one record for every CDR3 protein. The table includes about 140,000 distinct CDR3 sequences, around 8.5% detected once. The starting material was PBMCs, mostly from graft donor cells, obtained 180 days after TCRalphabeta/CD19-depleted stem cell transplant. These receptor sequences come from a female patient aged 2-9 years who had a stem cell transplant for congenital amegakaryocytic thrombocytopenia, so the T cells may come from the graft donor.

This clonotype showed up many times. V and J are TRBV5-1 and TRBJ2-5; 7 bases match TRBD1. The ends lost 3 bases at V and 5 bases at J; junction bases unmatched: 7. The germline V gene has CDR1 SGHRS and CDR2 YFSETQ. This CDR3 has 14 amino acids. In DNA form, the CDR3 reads TGCGCCAGCAGCTACGGGACAGTACACGAGACCCAGTACTTC. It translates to CASSYGTVHETQYF.

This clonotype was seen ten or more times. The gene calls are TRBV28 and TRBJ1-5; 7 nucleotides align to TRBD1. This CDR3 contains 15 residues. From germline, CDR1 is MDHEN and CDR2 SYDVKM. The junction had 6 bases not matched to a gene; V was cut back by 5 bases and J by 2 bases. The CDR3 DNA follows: TGTGCCAGCAGTCTTCCCGACAGGGGCAATCAGCCCCAGCATTTT. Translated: CASSLPDRGNQPQHF.

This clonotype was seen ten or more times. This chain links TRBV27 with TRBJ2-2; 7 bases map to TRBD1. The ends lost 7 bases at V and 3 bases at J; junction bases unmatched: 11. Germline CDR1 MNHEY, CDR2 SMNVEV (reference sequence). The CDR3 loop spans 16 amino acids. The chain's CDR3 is CASTQMGTAHTGELFF. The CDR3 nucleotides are TGTGCCAGCACCCAGATGGGGACAGCTCACACCGGGGAGCTGTTTTTT.

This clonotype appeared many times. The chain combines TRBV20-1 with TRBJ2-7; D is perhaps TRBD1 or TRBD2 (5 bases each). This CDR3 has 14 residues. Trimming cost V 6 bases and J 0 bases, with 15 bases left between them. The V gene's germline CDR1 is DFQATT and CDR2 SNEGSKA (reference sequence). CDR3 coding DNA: TGCAGTGCCCACGCAGGGACGAGCTCCTACGAGCAGTACTTC. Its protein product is CSAHAGTSSYEQYF.

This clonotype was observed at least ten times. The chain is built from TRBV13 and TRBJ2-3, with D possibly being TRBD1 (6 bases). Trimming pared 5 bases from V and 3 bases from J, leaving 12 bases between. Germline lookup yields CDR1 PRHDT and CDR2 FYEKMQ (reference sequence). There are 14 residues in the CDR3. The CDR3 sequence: CASSPQGYTDTQYF. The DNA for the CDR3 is TGTGCCAGCAGCCCACAGGGTTATACAGATACGCAGTATTTT.

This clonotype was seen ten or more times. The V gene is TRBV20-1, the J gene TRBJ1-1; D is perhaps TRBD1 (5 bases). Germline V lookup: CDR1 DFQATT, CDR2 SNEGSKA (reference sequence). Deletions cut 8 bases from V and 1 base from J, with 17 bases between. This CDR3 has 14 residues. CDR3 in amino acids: CSSSRAGRNTEAFF. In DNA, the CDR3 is TGCAGTTCGAGTAGGGCAGGGCGGAACACTGAAGCTTTCTTT.

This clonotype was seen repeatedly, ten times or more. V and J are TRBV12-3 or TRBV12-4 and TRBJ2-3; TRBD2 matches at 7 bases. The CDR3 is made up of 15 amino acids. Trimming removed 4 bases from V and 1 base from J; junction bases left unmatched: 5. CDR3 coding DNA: TGTGCCAGCAGTTCCGAGGGACTACGCACAGATACGCAGTATTTT. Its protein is CASSSEGLRTDTQYF.

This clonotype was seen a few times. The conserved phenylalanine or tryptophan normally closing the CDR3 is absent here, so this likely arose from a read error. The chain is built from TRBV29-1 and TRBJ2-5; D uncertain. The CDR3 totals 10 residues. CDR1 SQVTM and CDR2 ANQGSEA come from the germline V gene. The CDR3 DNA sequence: TGCGGCGTTGGCGGCACGGCCCAGTACTTG. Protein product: CGVGGTAQYL.

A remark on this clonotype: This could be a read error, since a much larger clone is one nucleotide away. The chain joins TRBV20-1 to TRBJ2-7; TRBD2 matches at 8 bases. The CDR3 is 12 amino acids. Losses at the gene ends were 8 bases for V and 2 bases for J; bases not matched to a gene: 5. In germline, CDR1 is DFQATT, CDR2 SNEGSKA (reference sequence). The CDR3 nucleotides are TGCAGTACTAAGACTAGCGCCTACGAGCAGTACTTC. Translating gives CSTKTSAYEQYF.

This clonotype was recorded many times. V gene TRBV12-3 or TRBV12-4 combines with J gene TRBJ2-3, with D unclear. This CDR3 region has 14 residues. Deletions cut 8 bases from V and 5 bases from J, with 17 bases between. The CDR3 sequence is CASGPLGIGDTQYF. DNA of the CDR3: TGTGCCAGCGGACCGCTAGGAATTGGAGATACGCAGTATTTT.

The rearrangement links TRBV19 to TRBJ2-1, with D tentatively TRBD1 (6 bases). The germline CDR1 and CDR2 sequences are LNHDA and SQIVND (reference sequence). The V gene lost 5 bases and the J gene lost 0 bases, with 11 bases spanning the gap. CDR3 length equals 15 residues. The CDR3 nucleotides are TGTGCCAGTAGTTCGCAGGGGATCTCCTACAATGAGCAGTTCTTC. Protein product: CASSSQGISYNEQFF.

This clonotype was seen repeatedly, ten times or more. CDR3 amino acids: CSARDGLAGARIEQYF. The CDR3 DNA sequence: TGCAGTGCTAGAGATGGGTTAGCGGGAGCGCGTATCGAGCAGTACTTC. This chain links TRBV20-1 with TRBJ2-7, with TRBD2 identical over 9 bases. The CDR3 extends over 16 amino acids. Trimming at V came to 0 bases and at J to 6 bases, leaving 12 bases not matched to a gene. Germline V lookup: CDR1 DFQATT, CDR2 SNEGSKA (reference sequence).

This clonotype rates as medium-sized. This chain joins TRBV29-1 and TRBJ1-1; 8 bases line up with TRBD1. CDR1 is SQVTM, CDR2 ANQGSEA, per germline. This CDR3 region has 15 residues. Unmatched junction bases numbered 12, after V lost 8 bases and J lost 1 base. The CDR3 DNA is TGCAGCATCCTGGACCCGGACAGGGCGAACACTGAAGCTTTCTTT. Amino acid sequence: CSILDPDRANTEAFF.

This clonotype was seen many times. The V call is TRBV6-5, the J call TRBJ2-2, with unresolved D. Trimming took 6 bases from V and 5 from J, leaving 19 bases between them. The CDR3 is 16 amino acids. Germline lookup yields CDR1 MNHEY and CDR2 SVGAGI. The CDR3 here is CASSYASPGTTGELFF. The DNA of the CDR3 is TGTGCCAGCAGCTACGCCTCACCGGGCACTACCGGGGAGCTGTTTTTT.

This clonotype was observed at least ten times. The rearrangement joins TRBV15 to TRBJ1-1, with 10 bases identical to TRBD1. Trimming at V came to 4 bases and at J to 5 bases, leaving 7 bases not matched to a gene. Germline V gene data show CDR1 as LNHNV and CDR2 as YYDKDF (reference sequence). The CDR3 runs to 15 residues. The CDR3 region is CATSTSGDRGTEAFF. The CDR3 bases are TGTGCCACCAGCACCTCCGGGGACAGGGGTACTGAAGCTTTCTTT.

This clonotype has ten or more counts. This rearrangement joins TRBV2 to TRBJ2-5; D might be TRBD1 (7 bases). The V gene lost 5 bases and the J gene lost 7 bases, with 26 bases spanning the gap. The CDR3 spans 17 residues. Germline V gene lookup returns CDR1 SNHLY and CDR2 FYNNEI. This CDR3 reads CASSTTSTGANGGTQYF. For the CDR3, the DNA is TGTGCCAGCAGTACGACCTCTACAGGGGCAAACGGGGGGACCCAGTACTTC. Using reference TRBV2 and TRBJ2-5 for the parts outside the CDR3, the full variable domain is EPEVTQTPSHQVTQMGQEVILRCVPISNHLYFYWYRQILGQKVEFLVSFYNNEISEKSEIFDDQFSVERPDGSNFTLKIRSTKLEDSAMYFCASSTTSTGANGGTQYFGPGTRLLVL.

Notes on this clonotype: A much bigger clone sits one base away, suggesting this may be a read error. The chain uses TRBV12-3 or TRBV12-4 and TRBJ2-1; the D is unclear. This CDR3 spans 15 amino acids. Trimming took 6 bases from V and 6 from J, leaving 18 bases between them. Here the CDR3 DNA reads TGTGCCAGCAGAAGCATAGTGGGGATAGTCAATGAGCAGTTCTTC. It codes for CASRSIVGIVNEQFF.

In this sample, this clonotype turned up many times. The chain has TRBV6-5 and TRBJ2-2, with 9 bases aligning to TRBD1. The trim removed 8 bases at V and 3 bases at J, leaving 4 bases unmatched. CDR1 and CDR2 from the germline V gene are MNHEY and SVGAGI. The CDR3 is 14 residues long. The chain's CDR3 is CASRRDRDTGELFF. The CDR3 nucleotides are TGTGCCAGCCGCCGGGACAGGGACACCGGGGAGCTGTTTTTT.

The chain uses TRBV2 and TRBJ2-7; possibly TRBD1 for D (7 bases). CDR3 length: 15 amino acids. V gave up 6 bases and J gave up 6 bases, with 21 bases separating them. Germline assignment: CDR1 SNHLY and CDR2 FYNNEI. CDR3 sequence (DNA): TGTGCCAGCAGCTCCCAACCTTACAGGGGAGGCGAGCAGTACTTC. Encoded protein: CASSSQPYRGGEQYF.

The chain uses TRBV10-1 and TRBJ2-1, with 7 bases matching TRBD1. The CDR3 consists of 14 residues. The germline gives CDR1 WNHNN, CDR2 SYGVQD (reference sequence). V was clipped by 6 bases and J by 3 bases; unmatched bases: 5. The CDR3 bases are TGCGCCAGCAGCACCGGGACAGACTACAATGAGCAGTTCTTC. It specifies CASSTGTDYNEQFF.

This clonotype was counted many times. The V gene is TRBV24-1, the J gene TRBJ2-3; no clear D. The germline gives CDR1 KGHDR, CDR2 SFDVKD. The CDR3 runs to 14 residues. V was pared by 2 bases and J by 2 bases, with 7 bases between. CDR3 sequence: CATSDSVYTDTQYF. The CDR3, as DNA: TGTGCCACCAGTGATTCGGTCTACACAGATACGCAGTATTTT.

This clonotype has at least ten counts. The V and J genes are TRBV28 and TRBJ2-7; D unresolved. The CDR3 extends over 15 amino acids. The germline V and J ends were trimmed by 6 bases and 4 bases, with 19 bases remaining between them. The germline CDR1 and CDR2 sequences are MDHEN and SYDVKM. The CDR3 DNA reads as TGTGCCAGCAGCCACCACCACCCCCAGAGATACGAGCAGTACTTC. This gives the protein CASSHHHPQRYEQYF. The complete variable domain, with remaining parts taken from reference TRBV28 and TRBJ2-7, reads DVKVTQSSRYLVKRTGEKVFLECVQDMDHENMFWYRQDPGLGLRLIYFSYDVKMKEKGDIPEGYSVSREKKERFSLILESASTNQTSMYLCASSHHHPQRYEQYFGPGTRLTVT.

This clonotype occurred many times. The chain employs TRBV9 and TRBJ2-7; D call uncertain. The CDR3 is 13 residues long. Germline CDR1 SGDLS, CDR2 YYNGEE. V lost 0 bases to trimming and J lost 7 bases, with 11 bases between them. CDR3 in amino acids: CASSVAISSEQYF. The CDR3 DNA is TGTGCCAGCAGCGTAGCGATCTCTTCTGAGCAGTACTTC. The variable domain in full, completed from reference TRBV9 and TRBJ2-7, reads DSGVTQTPKHLITATGQRVTLRCSPRSGDLSVYWYQQSLDQGLQFLIQYYNGEERAKGNILERFSAQQFPDLHSELNLSSLELGDSALYFCASSVAISSEQYFGPGTRLTVT.

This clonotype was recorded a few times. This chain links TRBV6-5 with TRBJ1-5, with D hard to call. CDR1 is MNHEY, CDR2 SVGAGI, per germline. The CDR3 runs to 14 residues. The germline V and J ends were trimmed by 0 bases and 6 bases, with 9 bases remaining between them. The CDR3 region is CASSYSRAGQPQHF. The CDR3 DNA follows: TGTGCCAGCAGTTACTCAAGGGCTGGTCAGCCCCAGCATTTT.

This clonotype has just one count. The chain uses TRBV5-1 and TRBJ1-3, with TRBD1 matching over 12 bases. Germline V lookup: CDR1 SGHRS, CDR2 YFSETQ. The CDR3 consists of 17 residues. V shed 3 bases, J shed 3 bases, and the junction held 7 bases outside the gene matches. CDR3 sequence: CASSSGQGALFGNTIYF. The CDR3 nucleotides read TGCGCCAGCAGCTCGGGACAGGGGGCTTTATTTGGAAACACCATATATTTT.

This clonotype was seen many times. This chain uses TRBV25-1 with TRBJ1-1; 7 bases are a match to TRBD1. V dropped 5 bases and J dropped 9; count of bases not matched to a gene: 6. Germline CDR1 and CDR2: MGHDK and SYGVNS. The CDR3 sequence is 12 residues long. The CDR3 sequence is CASSKDRIQAFF. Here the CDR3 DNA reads TGTGCCAGCAGTAAGGACAGGATCCAAGCTTTCTTT.